This TCR beta chain was retrieved from a study of Ad26.COV2.S vaccination and SARS-CoV-2 variants. Study overall: Once, or twice with 56 days between doses, Ad26.COV2.S was given intramuscularly.

Remarks on this clone: Its antigen remains unknown.

Germline CDR1 LNHDA, CDR2 SQIVND (reference sequence). V was cut by 5 bases and J by 3 bases, with 4 bases left in between. The CDR3 covers 11 residues. Study results and caveats: Whether participants received vaccine or placebo, their non-spike TCR breadth was similar. Spike-specific TCR breadth was greater after Ad26.COV2.S than placebo.

Generated by immunoSEQ multiplex PCR, the TCRdb table keeps only in-frame clones and is missing some. The table includes around 300,000 clones, about 87% detected once. Treatment specified: roughly 20 received Ad26.COV2.S at low or high dose, single or two shots; 5 received placebo; per-sample allocation not given. Material that was analyzed had been drawn on day 63 after the first vaccine or placebo injection. The chain uses TRBV19 and TRBJ1-1; D not certain. Source: peripheral blood, taken in a trial of Ad26.COV2.S vaccine versus placebo. The sequence was collected from a person between 18 and 59 years old who received the Ad26.COV2.S COVID-19 vaccine or a placebo. The CDR3: CASSYHTEAFF. CDR3 bases: TGTGCCAGTAGTTATCACACTGAAGCTTTCTTT. Using reference TRBV19 and TRBJ1-1 for the parts outside the CDR3, the full variable domain is DGGITQSPKYLFRKEGQNVTLSCEQNLNHDAMYWYRQDPGQGLRLIYYSQIVNDFQKGDIAEGYSVSREKKESFPLTVTSAQKNPTAFYLCASSYHTEAFFGQGTRLTVV.